A selection of T cell receptor beta chains follows, all from one sample in a study of blood T cell repertoires in COVID-19. Produced via immunoSEQ multiplex PCR; TCRdb's table is partial and in-frame only. The sample has about 140,000 clones, approximately 85% seen once; the top ten hold 2.5% to 3.5%. The sequenced material came from peripheral blood. The source is a middle-aged man with acute or convalescent COVID-19. CDR3s include the opening cysteine and the closing phenylalanine or tryptophan. The order of the fields is J gene, clone size, V gene, D gene, CDR3 protein, CDR3 DNA. D genes are given only for firm matches. Some rows mark clone size as missing; the rest say once, few, many or name a class of expanded clone.

TRBJ2-7,.,TRBV19,.,CASSIRGFSYEQYF,TGTGCCAGTAGTATTAGGGGGTTCTCCTACGAGCAGTACTTC
TRBJ1-1,.,TRBV14,.,CASSLQENTEAFF,TGTGCCAGCAGCCTACAGGAGAACACTGAAGCTTTCTTT
TRBJ1-2,.,TRBV7-9,TRBD1,CASSLADRGGKWDGYTF,TGTGCCAGCAGCTTAGCTGACAGGGGAGGGAAATGGGATGGCTACACCTTC
TRBJ2-1,few,TRBV6-5,.,CASSLSGSSYNEQFF,TGTGCCAGCAGTTTGAGCGGTAGCTCCTACAATGAGCAGTTCTTC
TRBJ1-2,.,TRBV18,.,CASSPRRVSNYGYTF,TGTGCCAGCTCACCAAGGAGGGTTTCTAACTATGGCTACACCTTC
TRBJ2-4,.,TRBV12-5,TRBD2,CASGSGGGANIQYF,TGTGCTAGTGGTAGCGGGGGGGGCGCAAACATTCAGTACTTC
TRBJ2-7,.,TRBV19,.,CASSGPTNYEQYF,TGTGCCAGTAGTGGGCCGACAAACTACGAGCAGTACTTC
TRBJ1-1,once,TRBV6-5,.,CASSYSSRIPNTEAFF,TGTGCCAGCAGTTACTCTAGCCGGATTCCGAACACTGAAGCTTTCTTT
TRBJ2-5,.,TRBV11-2,TRBD2,CASSFLAGGGQETQYF,TGTGCCAGCAGCTTCTTAGCGGGAGGGGGCCAAGAGACCCAGTACTTC
TRBJ1-1,.,TRBV6-5,TRBD1,CASRKTGAGHTEAFF,TGTGCCAGCAGAAAGACAGGGGCGGGCCACACTGAAGCTTTCTTT
TRBJ2-1,.,TRBV11-2,.,CASSLGSGSYNEQFF,TGTGCCAGCAGCCTAGGTAGCGGTTCCTACAATGAGCAGTTCTTC
TRBJ1-2,.,TRBV7-9,.,CASSVRQVPRGYTF,TGTGCCAGCAGCGTAAGACAGGTCCCGAGGGGCTACACCTTC
TRBJ2-7,.,TRBV6-5,TRBD2,CASRTSGNNEQYF,TGTGCCAGCAGGACTAGCGGGAACAACGAGCAGTACTTC
TRBJ1-5,.,TRBV30,.,CAWSFLPGREVNQPQHF,TGTGCCTGGAGTTTCCTTCCCGGCCGGGAAGTCAATCAGCCCCAGCATTTT
TRBJ2-7,.,TRBV4-1,TRBD2,CASSQLAGLVAHEQYF,TGCGCCAGCAGCCAACTAGCGGGGCTAGTAGCCCACGAGCAGTACTTC
TRBJ2-5,.,TRBV13,TRBD1,CASSSTGAGETQYF,TGTGCCAGCAGCTCGACAGGGGCCGGGGAGACCCAGTACTTC
TRBJ2-1,.,TRBV28,TRBD2,CASNGAGYNEQFF,TGTGCCAGCAACGGAGCGGGATACAATGAGCAGTTCTTC
TRBJ2-7,few,TRBV6-5,.,CASSDSASYEQYF,TGTGCCAGCAGCGACTCAGCTAGCTACGAGCAGTACTTC
TRBJ2-2,.,TRBV4-1,.,CASSQDYPRQTGELFF,TGCGCCAGCAGCCAAGATTATCCCAGACAGACCGGGGAGCTGTTTTTT
TRBJ2-7,.,TRBV30,TRBD2,CAWKAHSGGDTSYEQYF,TGTGCCTGGAAAGCTCATAGCGGGGGCGATACCTCCTACGAGCAGTACTTC
TRBJ1-2,once,TRBV11-1,TRBD1,CASSPDRGGGYTF,TGTGCCAGCAGCCCTGACAGGGGTGGAGGCTACACCTTC
TRBJ2-3,.,TRBV10-1,.,CASSESRGVSTDTQYF,TGCGCCAGCAGTGAGTCCAGGGGAGTAAGCACAGATACGCAGTATTTT
TRBJ2-1,.,TRBV9,TRBD1,CASSPEDRYRPEYNEQFF,TGTGCCAGCAGCCCCGAGGACAGGTACCGACCGGAGTACAATGAGCAGTTCTTC